What follows describes a single T cell receptor beta chain. No antigen is known for it. Base qualities are not at hand, and no much larger clone is one base apart. Interpreted using the paper, the time point label stands for: pre-treatment sample, taken before nivolumab and TIL therapy. Excised metastases, mostly pleural nodules or supraclavicular lymph nodes, were used as baseline tumor samples and were taken from the same resection from which TIL were grown. Before any PD-1/PD-L1 blockade was given, tumors were harvested, nivolumab was then administered, and patients who progressed went on to receive lymphodepletion, an infusion of expanded TIL, and IL-2. Adults with stage 4 NSCLC were enrolled from late 2017 to January 2020 in a dual-center phase I trial. Samples were obtained from a single-arm, open-label phase I trial in which tumor-infiltrating lymphocyte therapy with nivolumab was evaluated in advanced non-small cell lung cancer. Portions of each resected tumor were snap-frozen in liquid nitrogen and were stored at -80 degrees C. Tumor regions of interest were selected on H&E sections using laser-capture macrodissection, ground into roughly 15 mg aliquots, and extracted using Qiagen Allprep kits.

Using bias-controlled multiplex PCR with the immunoSEQ v3 hsTCRB kit, the TCR beta CDR3 regions were amplified from genomic DNA. TCR libraries were sequenced on an Illumina NextSeq 500 to 1.5 million to 2 million read pairs for survey level or roughly 4.5-6.5 million for deep level. Concerning the study's data processing: V, D and J genes were assigned, non-productive sequences were removed, and clonality was reported by immunoSEQ Analyzer software. Repertoires of infused TIL and blood were compared using productive Simpson clonality and the Morisita overlap index of productive TRB rearrangements. TCRdb stores this immuneACCESS table with in-frame sequences only. Part of the clones is absent; in the studies checked, under half of the shortfall reflects unresolved V genes, and no reason is known for the rest. V, J and clone size derive from that table, while D and trimming were established from the DNA sequence. This sample lists 6,500 or so clones; around 57% were detected once. The top ten clonotypes cover approximately 8.4% of the sample.

The germline V gene encodes CDR1 SGDLS and CDR2 YYNGEE. After removal of 2 bases from V and 0 bases from J, the junction retains 1 base not matched to a gene. The CDR3, cysteine through phenylalanine, is 15 amino acids long. Here the CDR3 DNA is all that survives: 45 bases in frame from base 1. This sample is drawn from a study of TIL therapy for anti-PD-1-resistant metastatic lung cancer (dated by TCRdb to about 2021). Some background on the complete study: Enrolled patients had a median age of about 50 years (range roughly 38-80) and a median tumor PD-L1 proportion score of 6% to 6.5%. Most of the cohort had lung adenocarcinoma, including a handful of EGFR-mutant tumors and two ALK-rearranged tumors, and half of the patients were either current or former smokers. Across the cohort, whole-exome sequencing showed a median non-synonymous tumor mutation burden of approximately 1.5 mutations per megabase. Tumor and peripheral blood T cell receptor beta sequencing was used to track clonotypes across tumor, expanded TIL product and serial blood samples.

Findings and caveats that apply to the study as a whole: Higher clonality and lower diversity were observed in expanded TIL cultures than in baseline intratumoral T cells (median clonality roughly 6.5% vs 31%, p < 0.0001). The study protocol defined all tumor marker inferences as exploratory. High clonal turnover was observed in TIL culture, with many enriched product clones not detected in the baseline tumor, which suggested clonal contraction rather than faithful expansion. Generalizability was limited because the cohort was highly selected, with more treatment-naive, never-smoker and oncogene-addicted patients included than is typical.

The rearrangement joined TRBV9 to TRBJ2-1, with 8 bases in between that match TRBD2. Material: tumor tissue, obtained at baseline. The sequence derives from a person aged 25-80 years with non-small cell lung cancer. The DNA sequence reads TGTGCCAGCAGCGTTAGCGGGATCTCCTACAATGAGCAGTTCTTC. Translated, this gives CASSVSGISYNEQFF.